Following are 18 T cell receptor beta chains from one sample sequenced in a study of cytomegalovirus exposure and HLA in healthy donors. Vbeta (60) and Jbeta (13) primers were used in the PCR. The protocol was immunoSEQ multiplex PCR, while the TCRdb copy is restricted to in-frame clones and leaves out a portion. This sample has 95,000 to 150,000 clones, with around 78% found just once. The material sequenced was PBMCs. These receptors were collected from a man in his forties in good health and CMV-seronegative.

This sequence joins TRBV10-3 and TRBJ1-1, with D perhaps TRBD1 (6 bases). Germline assignment: CDR1 ENHRY and CDR2 SYGVKD. V was shortened by 6 bases and J by 7 bases, with 9 bases between the two germline ends. The CDR3 spans 11 residues. DNA for the CDR3: TGTGCCATCAGGGGACAATATGAAGCTTTCTTT. Translating it yields CAIRGQYEAFF.

J is TRBJ1-1 and V is TRBV19; 8 bases line up with TRBD1. The germline V gene has CDR1 LNHDA and CDR2 SQIVND (reference sequence). Trimming cost V 6 bases and J 7 bases; bases outside gene matches: 4. The CDR3 is 12 amino acids. The CDR3 loop reads CASRDREVEAFF. As DNA, the CDR3 is TGTGCCAGTAGGGACAGGGAGGTTGAAGCTTTCTTT.

V gene TRBV7-9 combines with J gene TRBJ1-6; perhaps TRBD1 as D (6 bases). There are 15 residues in the CDR3. V dropped 3 bases and J dropped 10 bases, with 16 bases sitting between them. The V gene's germline CDR1 is SEHNR and CDR2 FQNEAQ (reference sequence). The CDR3 DNA is TGTGCCAGCAGCTTCGGGCGGGGGCTTGGGTCACCCCTCCACTTT. Translated: CASSFGRGLGSPLHF. The entire variable domain, with the rest obtained from reference TRBV7-9 and TRBJ1-6, is as follows: DTGVSQNPRHKITKRGQNVTFRCDPISEHNRLYWYRQTLGQGPEFLTYFQNEAQLEKSRLLSDRFSAERPKGSFSTLEIQRTEQGDSAMYLCASSFGRGLGSPLHFGNGTRLTVT.

This rearrangement joins TRBV9 to TRBJ2-2, with 11 bases matching TRBD2. Germline CDR1 reads SGDLS; CDR2 reads YYNGEE. V lost 4 bases to trimming and J lost 0 bases; unmatched junction nucleotides: 8. The CDR3 length is 18 residues. In DNA form, the CDR3 reads TGTGCCAGCAGCCCTCGGACTAGCGGGTCAACGAACACCGGGGAGCTGTTTTTT. This encodes CASSPRTSGSTNTGELFF.

V usage is TRBV27 and J usage is TRBJ1-5; no definite D call. CDR3 length: 15 residues. The V gene's germline CDR1 is MNHEY and CDR2 SMNVEV (reference sequence). V was shortened by 3 bases and J by 14 bases, with 23 bases between the two germline ends. CDR3 coding DNA: TGTGCCAGCAGTTTGTTCGCTGGCCGACTATCTGCGGAGCATTTT. Residues: CASSLFAGRLSAEHF.

The chain recombines TRBV11-2 with TRBJ2-5; D might be TRBD1 (6 bases). This CDR3 is 15 amino acids long. V lost 3 bases to trimming and J lost 0 bases, with 11 bases between them. Germline CDR1 reads SGHAT; CDR2 reads FQNNGV. CDR3 residues: CASSFLGGNQETQYF. The CDR3 DNA is TGTGCCAGCAGCTTCCTAGGGGGAAACCAAGAGACCCAGTACTTC.

The chain recombines TRBV9 with TRBJ1-1; 8 bases align to TRBD1. The V gene end was trimmed by 3 bases and the J gene end by 8 bases; junction bases not matched to a gene: 12. The V gene's germline CDR1 is SGDLS and CDR2 YYNGEE. The CDR3 has 15 amino acids. Here the CDR3 reads CASSARGTGPREAFF. DNA of the CDR3: TGTGCCAGCAGCGCCCGTGGGACAGGCCCTAGGGAAGCTTTCTTT.

This rearrangement joins TRBV5-6 to TRBJ1-3, with unresolved D. V gave up 0 bases and J gave up 0 bases, with 4 bases separating them. The CDR3 loop spans 14 amino acids. Germline loops: CDR1 SGHDT, CDR2 YYEEEE. The CDR3 protein is CASSLGSSGNTIYF. The CDR3 DNA reads TGTGCCAGCAGCTTGGGCAGCTCTGGAAACACCATATATTTT.

The chain has TRBV5-4 and TRBJ1-2, with D uncertain. This CDR3 is built from 14 residues. The germline V gene encodes CDR1 SGHNT and CDR2 YYREEE (reference sequence). V lost 4 bases and J lost 7, with 17 bases in between. In DNA, the CDR3 is TGTGCCAGCAGCGTTACAAGAGGAGGCATTGGCTACACCTTC. This gives the protein CASSVTRGGIGYTF.

The chain couples TRBV19 to TRBJ1-5; D might be TRBD1 (5 bases). The CDR3 runs to 13 residues. With 9 bases removed from V and 0 bases from J, the gap between germline ends came to 9 bases. Germline CDR1 is LNHDA and CDR2 is SQIVND (reference sequence). This CDR3 reads CASLDTSNQPQHF. CDR3 bases: TGTGCCAGCCTGGACACTAGCAATCAGCCCCAGCATTTT. The full variable domain, rest sourced from reference TRBV19 and TRBJ1-5, is DGGITQSPKYLFRKEGQNVTLSCEQNLNHDAMYWYRQDPGQGLRLIYYSQIVNDFQKGDIAEGYSVSREKKESFPLTVTSAQKNPTAFYLCASLDTSNQPQHFGDGTRLSIL.

The rearrangement uses TRBV19 and TRBJ1-1; D call uncertain. The V and J ends lost 3 bases and 4 bases respectively, with 15 bases between them. The CDR3 is 15 amino acids. The germline CDR1 and CDR2 sequences are LNHDA and SQIVND (reference sequence). The CDR3 spells CASSIPGSMRTEAFF. CDR3 bases: TGTGCCAGTAGTATTCCGGGGTCCATGCGCACTGAAGCTTTCTTT.

J is TRBJ1-4 and V is TRBV18; possibly TRBD1 for D (5 bases). Between the trimmed V and J ends, which lost 6 bases and 0 bases, there was a span of 8 bases. Germline V gene data show CDR1 as KGHSH and CDR2 as LQKENI. There are 14 residues in the CDR3. CDR3 sequence (DNA): TGTGCCAGCTCGGAAGGGGCAACTAATGAAAAACTGTTTTTT. Amino acid sequence: CASSEGATNEKLFF.

This chain uses TRBV7-2 with TRBJ2-5; unclear D gene. The V gene lost 1 base and the J gene lost 5 bases, with 8 bases spanning the gap. The CDR3 runs to 13 residues. The germline gives CDR1 SGHTA, CDR2 FQGNSA. CDR3 bases: TGTGCCAGCAGCTTAGGGAGTTTGGAGACCCAGTACTTC. Residues: CASSLGSLETQYF.

V and J are TRBV7-9 and TRBJ2-3; tentatively, D is TRBD1 (7 bases). The CDR3 length is 16 residues. CDR1 is SEHNR, CDR2 FQNEAQ, per germline (reference sequence). Trimming removed 5 bases from V and 0 bases from J, with 15 bases in between. The CDR3 here is CASSLVAGGSTDTQYF. The DNA of the CDR3 is TGTGCCAGCAGCCTGGTTGCAGGGGGGAGCACAGATACGCAGTATTTT.

The rearrangement links TRBV28 to TRBJ1-3; D not certain. The germline CDR1 and CDR2 sequences are MDHEN and SYDVKM. This CDR3 spans 13 amino acids. Trimming cost V 8 bases and J 0 bases, with 8 bases left between them. The DNA of the CDR3 is TGTGCCAGCTCACTCTACTCTGGAAACACCATATATTTT. Amino acid sequence: CASSLYSGNTIYF.

This chain links TRBV9 with TRBJ2-1, with 7 bases fitting TRBD2. J was trimmed by 0 bases and V by 3 bases; bases with no gene match: 9. The CDR3 contains 17 residues. Germline CDR1 and CDR2: SGDLS and YYNGEE. The chain's CDR3 is CASSAGGLLSSYNEQFF. The DNA for the CDR3 is TGTGCCAGCAGCGCCGGGGGACTACTCAGCTCCTACAATGAGCAGTTCTTC.

V usage is TRBV7-9 and J usage is TRBJ1-5; the D is unclear. V lost 5 bases to trimming and J lost 3 bases, with 14 bases between them. CDR3 length: 15 residues. Germline lookup yields CDR1 SEHNR and CDR2 FQNEAQ (reference sequence). The CDR3 nucleotides are TGTGCCAGCAGCCCCCGGGGTCCGCACAATCAGCCCCAGCATTTT. Its protein product is CASSPRGPHNQPQHF.

This rearrangement joins TRBV19 to TRBJ1-5, with D possibly matching TRBD1 (5 bases). The germline CDR1 and CDR2 sequences are LNHDA and SQIVND (reference sequence). Trimming pared 4 bases from V and 0 bases from J, leaving 13 bases between. This CDR3 has 16 residues. The CDR3 loop is CASSRPDSVSNQPQHF. CDR3 DNA: TGTGCCAGTAGTAGGCCCGACAGTGTTAGCAATCAGCCCCAGCATTTT.